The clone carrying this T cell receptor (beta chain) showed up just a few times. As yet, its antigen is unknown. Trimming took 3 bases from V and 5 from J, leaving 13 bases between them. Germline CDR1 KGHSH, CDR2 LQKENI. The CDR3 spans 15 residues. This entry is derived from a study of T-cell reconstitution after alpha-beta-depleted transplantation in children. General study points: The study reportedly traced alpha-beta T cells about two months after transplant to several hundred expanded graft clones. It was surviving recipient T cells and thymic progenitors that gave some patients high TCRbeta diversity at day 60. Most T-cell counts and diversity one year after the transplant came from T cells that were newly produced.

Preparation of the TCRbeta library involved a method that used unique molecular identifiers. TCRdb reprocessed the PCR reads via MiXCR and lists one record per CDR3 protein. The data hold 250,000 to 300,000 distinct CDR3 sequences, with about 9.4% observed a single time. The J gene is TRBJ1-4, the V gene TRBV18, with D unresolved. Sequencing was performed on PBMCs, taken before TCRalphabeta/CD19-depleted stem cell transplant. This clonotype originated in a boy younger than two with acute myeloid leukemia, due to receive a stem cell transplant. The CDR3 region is CASSPLLGPNEKLFF. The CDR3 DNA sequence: TGTGCCAGCTCACCGCTTTTGGGCCCAAATGAAAAACTGTTTTTT.